These 26 T cell receptor beta chains share one sample of origin, sequenced in a study of radiation and T cells in renal cell carcinoma. The table came from immunoSEQ multiplex PCR; TCRdb's copy has only in-frame clones and leaves some out. The table lists about 130,000 clones, roughly 90% of them singletons. Time point reported: baseline pretreatment blood. Treatment denoted: 15 Gy SBRT to primary tumor, nephrectomy 4 weeks later. Sequenced material: blood, taken from a patient whose treatment included radiotherapy and nephrectomy. These receptors were obtained from a woman aged 50 to 60 with renal cell carcinoma.

This chain joins TRBV5-1 and TRBJ1-2, with 12 bases lining up with TRBD1. The V gene end was trimmed by 1 base and the J gene end by 4 bases; junction bases not matched to a gene: 5. CDR1 SGHRS and CDR2 YFSETQ come from the germline V gene. The CDR3 consists of 16 residues. The CDR3 loop reads CASSLPGTGGRYGYTF. As DNA, the CDR3 is TGCGCCAGCAGCTTGCCCGGGACAGGGGGCCGCTATGGCTACACCTTC.

The chain links TRBV2 to TRBJ2-4, with a tentative D call TRBD2 (5 bases). The CDR3 contains 18 residues. Deletions cut 2 bases from V and 0 bases from J, with 17 bases between. The germline V gene encodes CDR1 SNHLY and CDR2 FYNNEI. The CDR3 region is CASSESRETVLAKNIQYF. The DNA of the CDR3 is TGTGCCAGCAGTGAATCTAGGGAGACGGTACTAGCCAAAAACATTCAGTACTTC.

V usage is TRBV19 and J usage is TRBJ2-2, with D possibly matching TRBD2 (6 bases). The CDR3 length is 15 residues. CDR1 is LNHDA and CDR2 is SQIVND in the germline V gene (reference sequence). V was cut by 7 bases and J by 1 base, with 13 bases left in between. The CDR3 DNA follows: TGTGCCAGTATGGTGCGGGGTAGGAACACCGGGGAGCTGTTTTTT. It is translated as CASMVRGRNTGELFF.

This clone has a handful of counts. The V gene is TRBV5-1, the J gene TRBJ1-1; a possible D gene is TRBD1 (6 bases). This CDR3 is 15 amino acids long. V gave up 3 bases and J gave up 2 bases, with 14 bases separating them. Germline-derived CDR1 and CDR2 are SGHRS and YFSETQ. The chain's CDR3 is CASSSTRTANTEAFF. CDR3 nucleotide sequence: TGCGCCAGCAGCTCCACACGGACAGCCAACACTGAAGCTTTCTTT.

The J gene is TRBJ1-4, the V gene TRBV2; 9 positions match TRBD1. The V segment lost 5 bases and the J segment 8 bases; nucleotides outside the gene matches: 9. The germline V gene has CDR1 SNHLY and CDR2 FYNNEI. The CDR3 has 15 residues. CDR3 bases: TGTGCCAGCAGTAGGGGGGACAGGGTTGGGGAAAAACTGTTTTTT. Translation: CASSRGDRVGEKLFF.

This sequence joins TRBV18 and TRBJ1-3; no definite D call. Germline CDR1 KGHSH, CDR2 LQKENI. The ends were cut back, 5 bases at V and 6 bases at J, with 14 bases in the middle. The CDR3 extends over 14 amino acids. The DNA for the CDR3 is TGTGCCAGCTCAATGCGCGCTGATGAAAACACCATATATTTT. It codes for CASSMRADENTIYF.

The chain recombines TRBV6-6 with TRBJ1-3, with 8 bases fitting TRBD1. The V segment lost 2 bases and the J segment 8 bases; nucleotides outside the gene matches: 5. The CDR3 has 14 amino acids. Germline CDR1 and CDR2: MNHNY and SVGAGI (reference sequence). As DNA, the CDR3 is TGTGCCAGCAGTTACGGGACAGGCCTTGACACCATATATTTT. Its protein is CASSYGTGLDTIYF.

The genes are TRBV7-2 and TRBJ2-3; weak D call: TRBD1 (6 bases). Trimming pared 2 bases from V and 1 base from J, leaving 10 bases between. The CDR3 covers 15 residues. Germline V gene lookup returns CDR1 SGHTA and CDR2 FQGNSA. As DNA, the CDR3 is TGTGCCAGCAGCTTACCACAGGGCGGCACAGATACGCAGTATTTT. Its protein product is CASSLPQGGTDTQYF.

This chain links TRBV19 with TRBJ2-2; D might be TRBD2 (7 bases). Looked up from germline, CDR1 is LNHDA and CDR2 is SQIVND (reference sequence). Trimming took 9 bases from V and 7 from J, leaving 21 bases between them. The CDR3 length is 15 residues. CDR3 amino acids: CASAEGGASVGELFF. Written as DNA, the CDR3 is TGTGCCAGCGCCGAGGGGGGGGCCTCGGTCGGGGAGCTGTTTTTT.

The rearrangement links TRBV10-3 to TRBJ2-1; 11 bases match TRBD1. The junction had 19 bases not matched to a gene; V was cut back by 9 bases and J by 6 bases. Germline values: CDR1 ENHRY, CDR2 SYGVKD. There are 18 residues in the CDR3. This chain's CDR3 is CAIRSGQGAGGSGNEQFF. The CDR3 DNA follows: TGTGCCATTAGATCTGGACAGGGGGCAGGCGGGTCCGGCAATGAGCAGTTCTTC.

The chain recombines TRBV7-9 with TRBJ1-5; 7 bases align to TRBD1. Per germline, CDR1 SEHNR and CDR2 FQNEAQ (reference sequence). V lost 5 bases to trimming and J lost 6 bases; unmatched junction nucleotides: 4. This CDR3 region has 13 residues. This chain's CDR3 is CASSLTGPQPQHF. As DNA, the CDR3 is TGTGCCAGCAGCCTGACAGGGCCTCAGCCCCAGCATTTT.

The chain recombines TRBV19 with TRBJ2-2; D remains unclear. V was cut by 4 bases and J by 6 bases, with 15 bases left in between. The CDR3 is 15 residues long. Germline V gives CDR1 LNHDA, CDR2 SQIVND (reference sequence). Here the CDR3 reads CASSTLVGLAGELFF. CDR3 in DNA: TGTGCCAGTAGTACCCTAGTCGGGTTGGCCGGGGAGCTGTTTTTT.

The chain recombines TRBV7-9 with TRBJ1-6; D possibly corresponds to TRBD1 (6 bases). Germline values: CDR1 SEHNR, CDR2 FQNEAQ (reference sequence). This CDR3 region has 14 residues. Trimming removed 4 bases from V and 6 bases from J, with 10 bases in between. In nucleotides, the CDR3 is TGTGCCAGCAGCTCAGGACAGCCTAATTCACCCCTCCACTTT. Translation gives CASSSGQPNSPLHF.

This chain connects TRBV4-1 to TRBJ1-2; possible D gene TRBD1, 5 bases. The CDR3 loop spans 16 amino acids. Germline CDR1 is MGHRA and CDR2 is YSYEKL. Trimming took off 1 base at V and 0 bases at J, with 12 bases between the two ends. CDR3 in DNA: TGCGCCAGCAGCCAAGTTTACGGACAACCTAACTATGGCTACACCTTC. It translates to CASSQVYGQPNYGYTF.

The V call is TRBV2, the J call TRBJ1-3, with unresolved D. The CDR3 runs to 14 residues. Germline V lookup: CDR1 SNHLY, CDR2 FYNNEI. Trimming left V 5 bases short and J 1 base short, with 9 bases between. CDR3 coding DNA: TGTGCCAGCAGTAGGGTATTGTCTGGAAACACCATATATTTT. Residues: CASSRVLSGNTIYF.

The gene calls are TRBV19 and TRBJ1-2, with 11 bases aligning to TRBD1. Trimming removed 3 bases from V and 4 bases from J; junction bases left unmatched: 7. Germline lookup yields CDR1 LNHDA and CDR2 SQIVND (reference sequence). The CDR3 has 16 residues. Written as DNA, the CDR3 is TGTGCCAGTAGTATCCCCGGGACAGGGGGTCTCTATGGCTACACCTTC. It yields the protein CASSIPGTGGLYGYTF.

The gene calls are TRBV19 and TRBJ2-3, with D maybe TRBD1 (5 bases). CDR1 is LNHDA, CDR2 SQIVND, per germline (reference sequence). This CDR3 is 13 amino acids long. Trimming pared 11 bases from V and 5 bases from J, leaving 17 bases between. The CDR3 region has the DNA TGTGCCGCCCAGGGCGATAAATTAGATACGCAGTATTTT. Amino acid sequence: CAAQGDKLDTQYF. Complete variable domain (other parts from reference TRBV19 and TRBJ2-3): DGGITQSPKYLFRKEGQNVTLSCEQNLNHDAMYWYRQDPGQGLRLIYYSQIVNDFQKGDIAEGYSVSREKKESFPLTVTSAQKNPTAFYLCAAQGDKLDTQYFGPGTRLTVL.

The chain links TRBV7-2 to TRBJ1-5; D gene unclear. Germline V lookup: CDR1 SGHTA, CDR2 FQGNSA. The CDR3 runs to 15 residues. The V and J ends lost 0 bases and 7 bases respectively, with 13 bases between them. CDR3 sequence: CASSLALEGAQPQHF. The DNA for the CDR3 is TGTGCCAGCAGCTTAGCGCTGGAGGGAGCACAGCCCCAGCATTTT. The full variable domain, with the rest looked up from reference TRBV7-2 and TRBJ1-5, is GAGVSQSPSNKVTEKGKDVELRCDPISGHTALYWYRQSLGQGLEFLIYFQGNSAPDKSGLPSDRFSAERTGGSVSTLTIQRTQQEDSAVYLCASSLALEGAQPQHFGDGTRLSIL.

The chain links TRBV6-5 to TRBJ2-7; D gene unclear. Per the germline V gene, CDR1 is MNHEY and CDR2 is SVGAGI. V shed 0 bases and J shed 0 bases, with 9 bases lying between them. The CDR3 spans 15 residues. CDR3 DNA: TGTGCCAGCAGTTACTCGTTTCAGTCCTCCTACGAGCAGTACTTC. Translation gives CASSYSFQSSYEQYF.

This sequence joins TRBV18 and TRBJ1-4; TRBD1 aligns across 8 bases. Losses at the gene ends were 2 bases for V and 7 bases for J; bases not matched to a gene: 6. Per germline, CDR1 KGHSH and CDR2 LQKENI. The CDR3 is 15 amino acids. This CDR3 reads CASSPGQGWIEKLFF. CDR3 DNA: TGTGCCAGCTCACCAGGACAGGGTTGGATTGAAAAACTGTTTTTT.

This rearrangement joins TRBV18 to TRBJ1-4, with D tentatively TRBD1 (6 bases). Trimming cost V 4 bases and J 8 bases, with 11 bases left between them. The CDR3 consists of 13 residues. Germline lookup yields CDR1 KGHSH and CDR2 LQKENI. This chain's CDR3 is CASSLTGGEKLFF. The CDR3 bases are TGTGCCAGCTCACTGACAGGCGGGGAAAAACTGTTTTTT. The full variable domain, its missing parts supplied by reference TRBV18 and TRBJ1-4, is NAGVMQNPRHLVRRRGQEARLRCSPMKGHSHVYWYRQLPEEGLKFMVYLQKENIIDESGMPKERFSAEFPKEGPSILRIQQVVRGDSAAYFCASSLTGGEKLFFGSGTQLSVL.

This clone came up a few times. The chain joins TRBV5-6 to TRBJ2-6; perhaps TRBD1 as D (5 bases). Germline CDR1 and CDR2: SGHDT and YYEEEE. This CDR3 region has 18 residues. The V end lost 0 bases, the J end lost 0 bases, and 13 bases lay between the germline ends. As DNA, the CDR3 is TGTGCCAGCAGCTTGGGACAGCTCCGTGACTCTGGGGCCAACGTCCTGACTTTC. This translates into CASSLGQLRDSGANVLTF.

This clone showed up just once. The chain recombines TRBV15 with TRBJ1-1; 7 nucleotides agree with TRBD1. Germline values: CDR1 LNHNV, CDR2 YYDKDF (reference sequence). V trimming: 0 bases; J trimming: 4 bases; junction bases outside the gene matches: 8. The CDR3 length is 16 residues. The CDR3 DNA follows: TGTGCCACCAGCAGAGATAAAGGAAGGACAGGCACTGAAGCTTTCTTT. It specifies CATSRDKGRTGTEAFF.

The J gene is TRBJ2-1, the V gene TRBV7-9; D is uncertain. V dropped 0 bases and J dropped 3 bases, with 6 bases sitting between them. The CDR3 sequence is 14 residues long. CDR1 and CDR2 from the germline V gene are SEHNR and FQNEAQ (reference sequence). CDR3 nucleotide sequence: TGTGCCAGCAGCTTAGCACAGAGCTACAATGAGCAGTTCTTC. Translated, it gives CASSLAQSYNEQFF.

This rearrangement joins TRBV5-1 to TRBJ1-4, with D perhaps TRBD1 (6 bases). The CDR3 totals 15 residues. Germline CDR1 is SGHRS and CDR2 is YFSETQ. V dropped 0 bases and J dropped 6 bases, with 12 bases sitting between them. The CDR3 loop is CASSLVYRGDEKLFF. DNA for the CDR3: TGCGCCAGCAGCTTGGTATATAGGGGGGATGAAAAACTGTTTTTT.

The chain joins TRBV7-8 to TRBJ1-5; maybe TRBD1 (5 bases). This CDR3 has 20 amino acids. Germline values: CDR1 SGHVS, CDR2 FQNEAQ. Trimming removed 5 bases from V and 6 bases from J, with 32 bases in between. The CDR3 coding sequence is TGTGCCAGCAGCCGCCGATCCGGGACTCCCAGTATTAGTTCAATTCAGCCCCAGCATTTT. Its translation is CASSRRSGTPSISSIQPQHF. Looking up the rest from reference TRBV7-8 and TRBJ1-5 gives the full variable domain: GAGVSQSPRYKVAKRGQDVALRCDPISGHVSLFWYQQALGQGPEFLTYFQNEAQLDKSGLPSDRFFAERPEGSVSTLKIQRTQQEDSAVYLCASSRRSGTPSISSIQPQHFGDGTRLSIL.